These 25 T cell receptor beta chains were all obtained from the same sample, sequenced in a study of cytomegalovirus exposure and HLA in healthy donors. Assay used: immunoSEQ multiplex PCR; TCRdb lists only in-frame clones, some missing. Altogether around 98,000 clones are present, approximately 84% being singletons, with the ten largest covering around 6%. The material sequenced was PBMCs. The receptors originated from a man younger than 30 in good health and CMV-seropositive.

This clone was seen a few times. The chain joins TRBV11-3 to TRBJ2-7; 13 bases agree with TRBD2. J lost 7 bases, V lost 5 bases, and 5 bases had no gene match. CDR1 and CDR2 (germline): SGHNT, YENEEA. This CDR3 contains 14 residues. This CDR3 is CASSKRTSGGEQYF. The CDR3 nucleotides are TGTGCCAGCAGCAAAAGGACTAGCGGGGGAGAGCAGTACTTC. The entire variable domain, with the rest obtained from reference TRBV11-3 and TRBJ2-7, is as follows: EAGVVQSPRYKIIEKKQPVAFWCNPISGHNTLYWYLQNLGQGPELLIRYENEEAVDDSQLPKDRFSAERLKGVDSTLKIQPAELGDSAVYLCASSKRTSGGEQYFGPGTRLTVT.

The J gene is TRBJ2-5, the V gene TRBV5-1, with a tentative D call TRBD1 (6 bases). The V gene's germline CDR1 is SGHRS and CDR2 YFSETQ. The CDR3 totals 15 residues. Trimming took off 1 base at V and 5 bases at J, with 15 bases between the two ends. CDR3 in DNA: TGCGCCAGCAGCTTGTCACAGGGAGAAGTTGAGACCCAGTACTTC. Translated, it gives CASSLSQGEVETQYF.

The rearrangement uses TRBV18 and TRBJ1-5, with a weak D call TRBD1 (5 bases). Trimming cost V 3 bases and J 4 bases, with 10 bases left between them. This CDR3 is built from 14 residues. CDR1 is KGHSH and CDR2 is LQKENI in the germline V gene. CDR3 sequence reads: CASSPTEGNQPQHF. CDR3 in DNA: TGTGCCAGCTCACCTACGGAGGGGAATCAGCCCCAGCATTTT.

V usage is TRBV2 and J usage is TRBJ2-2; 9 bases fit TRBD2. The V gene end was trimmed by 4 bases and the J gene end by 4 bases; junction bases not matched to a gene: 13. CDR3 size: 18 residues. Germline assignment: CDR1 SNHLY and CDR2 FYNNEI. CDR3 coding DNA: TGTGCCAGCAGTGGGGCTAGCGGGACGAGAGTTGGCACCGGGGAGCTGTTTTTT. Translated: CASSGASGTRVGTGELFF.

The CDR3 coding sequence is TGTGCCAGCAGTGCTGTGGGGGGGAATGAAAAACTGTTTTTT. It encodes CASSAVGGNEKLFF. This chain links TRBV2 with TRBJ1-4, with D perhaps matching TRBD1 (5 bases). Trimming shortened V by 4 bases and J by 5 bases, and 11 bases separated the two germline ends. The germline V gene encodes CDR1 SNHLY and CDR2 FYNNEI. This CDR3 comprises 14 residues.

The gene calls are TRBV28 and TRBJ2-1; D is uncertain. The length of the CDR3 is 14 residues. The V and J ends lost 1 base and 9 bases respectively, with 13 bases between them. CDR1 and CDR2 (germline): MDHEN, SYDVKM. The CDR3 is CASSLSTLSSEQFF. CDR3 nucleotides: TGTGCCAGCAGTTTATCTACACTGTCTAGTGAGCAGTTCTTC.

The chain employs TRBV18 and TRBJ1-2; possibly TRBD1 for D (5 bases). CDR3 length: 13 amino acids. Trimming cost V 6 bases and J 2 bases, with 10 bases left between them. The germline gives CDR1 KGHSH, CDR2 LQKENI. CDR3 protein: CASSPDSNYGYTF. DNA of the CDR3: TGTGCCAGCTCTCCCGACAGCAACTATGGCTACACCTTC. Drawing the rest from reference TRBV18 and TRBJ1-2, the complete variable domain is NAGVMQNPRHLVRRRGQEARLRCSPMKGHSHVYWYRQLPEEGLKFMVYLQKENIIDESGMPKERFSAEFPKEGPSILRIQQVVRGDSAAYFCASSPDSNYGYTFGSGTRLTVV.

The chain carries TRBV6-6 and TRBJ2-7, with 7 bases that match TRBD1. The CDR3 is 15 residues long. With V trimmed by 5 bases and J by 0 bases, 7 bases remained unmatched. Per germline, CDR1 MNHNY and CDR2 SVGAGI (reference sequence). The CDR3 DNA reads TGTGCCAGCAGTATTCCGGGACAGACCTCCTACGAGCAGTACTTC. Protein: CASSIPGQTSYEQYF.

This clone was found once. The genes are TRBV5-6 and TRBJ2-5; TRBD1 might be the D (5 bases). Trimming took 4 bases from V and 4 from J, leaving 11 bases between them. This CDR3 has 13 amino acids. CDR1 SGHDT and CDR2 YYEEEE come from the germline V gene. For the CDR3, the DNA is TGTGCCAGCAGCCTGGGTAGGGGAGAGACCCAGTACTTC. Protein: CASSLGRGETQYF. Combining the CDR3 with reference TRBV5-6 and TRBJ2-5 gives the whole variable domain DAGVTQSPTHLIKTRGQQVTLRCSPKSGHDTVSWYQQALGQGPQFIFQYYEEEERQRGNFPDRFSGHQFPNYSSELNVNALLLGDSALYLCASSLGRGETQYFGPGTRLLVL.

The chain carries TRBV6-5 and TRBJ1-4; D is unclear. The V end lost 5 bases, the J end lost 0 bases, and 7 bases lay between the germline ends. Germline values: CDR1 MNHEY, CDR2 SVGAGI. CDR3 length equals 14 residues. The CDR3, as DNA: TGTGCCAGCAGTCGAACAGCAACTAATGAAAAACTGTTTTTT. Its translation is CASSRTATNEKLFF.

The gene calls are TRBV7-9 and TRBJ2-5; 12 positions match TRBD2. CDR1 and CDR2 (germline): SEHNR, FQNEAQ (reference sequence). The CDR3 has 16 residues. V was pared by 3 bases and J by 2 bases, with 4 bases of the junction left unmatched. CDR3 in DNA: TGTGCCAGCAGCTTCTCTAGCGGGGGGGCGCAAGAGACCCAGTACTTC. It yields the protein CASSFSSGGAQETQYF.

V is TRBV19 and J is TRBJ1-1, with D maybe TRBD1 (5 bases). The CDR3 runs 15 residues. V lost 2 bases to trimming and J lost 3 bases, with 13 bases between them. From germline, CDR1 is LNHDA and CDR2 SQIVND (reference sequence). Here the CDR3 DNA reads TGTGCCAGTAGTATATTTGAAGGGGTGGACACTGAAGCTTTCTTT. Encoded protein: CASSIFEGVDTEAFF.

The J gene is TRBJ2-3, the V gene TRBV2; weak D call: TRBD2 (6 bases). This CDR3 spans 14 amino acids. CDR1 and CDR2 from the germline V gene are SNHLY and FYNNEI. V gave up 6 bases and J gave up 2 bases, with 12 bases separating them. CDR3 amino acids: CASRPRDFTDTQYF. The CDR3, as DNA: TGTGCCAGCAGGCCCCGGGACTTCACAGATACGCAGTATTTT. Full variable domain (remainder filled in from reference TRBV2 and TRBJ2-3): EPEVTQTPSHQVTQMGQEVILRCVPISNHLYFYWYRQILGQKVEFLVSFYNNEISEKSEIFDDQFSVERPDGSNFTLKIRSTKLEDSAMYFCASRPRDFTDTQYFGPGTRLTVL.

The chain is built from TRBV5-1 and TRBJ2-1; D ambiguous. The V and J ends lost 0 bases and 0 bases respectively, with 7 bases between them. Germline CDR1 and CDR2: SGHRS and YFSETQ. The CDR3 sequence is 15 residues long. CDR3 protein: CASSLELNSYNEQFF. DNA for the CDR3: TGCGCCAGCAGCTTGGAACTAAACTCCTACAATGAGCAGTTCTTC.

This chain connects TRBV6-1 to TRBJ2-3; TRBD1 agrees at 7 bases. The germline CDR1 and CDR2 sequences are MNHNS and SASEGT. The CDR3 extends over 15 amino acids. Trimming cost V 2 bases and J 1 base; bases outside gene matches: 3. CDR3 bases: TGTGCCAGCAGTGAACAGGGGGTTGGCACAGATACGCAGTATTTT. Its translation: CASSEQGVGTDTQYF.

Turning to this clone: Additional DNA sequences in this sample encode the identical CDR3. The chain couples TRBV27 to TRBJ2-7, with D perhaps matching TRBD1 (5 bases). The CDR3 consists of 13 residues. The ends were cut back, 2 bases at V and 0 bases at J, with 5 bases in the middle. Germline lookup yields CDR1 MNHEY and CDR2 SMNVEV (reference sequence). The CDR3 loop reads CASSLTGSYEQYF. CDR3 nucleotide sequence: TGTGCCAGCAGTTTAACAGGCTCCTACGAGCAGTACTTC.

The chain couples TRBV6-5 to TRBJ1-4; 7 nucleotides agree with TRBD1. The CDR3 spans 14 residues. The germline V gene has CDR1 MNHEY and CDR2 SVGAGI. Trimming removed 5 bases from V and 8 bases from J; junction bases left unmatched: 8. CDR3: CASSVDRDYEKLFF. The CDR3 nucleotides read TGTGCCAGCAGTGTTGACAGGGATTACGAAAAACTGTTTTTT.

The table lists this clone with a count of one. The chain is built from TRBV19 and TRBJ2-7, with TRBD2 as a possible D gene (7 bases). CDR1 and CDR2 from the germline V gene are LNHDA and SQIVND (reference sequence). V was trimmed by 7 bases and J by 5 bases, leaving 24 bases between them. CDR3 length equals 16 residues. The DNA of the CDR3 is TGTGCCAGTAAAGGGAGGGGACAAAGGTTCTCTGACGAGCAGTACTTC. It encodes CASKGRGQRFSDEQYF.

The chain combines TRBV9 with TRBJ2-2, with unresolved D. The CDR3 length is 14 residues. Germline lookup yields CDR1 SGDLS and CDR2 YYNGEE. Deletions cut 0 bases from V and 2 bases from J, with 5 bases between. This chain's CDR3 is CASSVAQNTGELFF. CDR3 in DNA: TGTGCCAGCAGCGTAGCACAAAACACCGGGGAGCTGTTTTTT. Combining the CDR3 with reference TRBV9 and TRBJ2-2 gives the whole variable domain DSGVTQTPKHLITATGQRVTLRCSPRSGDLSVYWYQQSLDQGLQFLIQYYNGEERAKGNILERFSAQQFPDLHSELNLSSLELGDSALYFCASSVAQNTGELFFGEGSRLTVL.

The rearrangement links TRBV5-8 to TRBJ2-1; D possibly corresponds to TRBD1 (5 bases). The germline gives CDR1 SGHTS, CDR2 YDEGEE. V gave up 1 base and J gave up 8 bases, with 7 bases separating them. The CDR3 loop spans 12 amino acids. DNA for the CDR3: TGTGCCAGCAGCTTGACAGGTTATGAGCAGTTCTTC. This gives the protein CASSLTGYEQFF.

The V gene is TRBV5-4, the J gene TRBJ2-7; D is perhaps TRBD2 (6 bases). V dropped 2 bases and J dropped 6 bases, with 18 bases sitting between them. The CDR3 is 15 amino acids. Germline V gene sequence: CDR1 SGHNT, CDR2 YYREEE (reference sequence). The CDR3 region is CASSFGLAGTAEQYF. In DNA form, the CDR3 reads TGTGCCAGCAGCTTCGGACTGGCGGGGACTGCCGAGCAGTACTTC.

The chain recombines TRBV5-4 with TRBJ2-2, with 7 nucleotides matching TRBD1. This CDR3 spans 16 amino acids. The J segment lost 6 bases and the V segment lost 2 bases, leaving 10 bases of the junction unmatched. CDR1 is SGHNT and CDR2 is YYREEE in the germline V gene (reference sequence). CDR3 protein: CASSFTTGRGAGELFF. The CDR3 region has the DNA TGTGCCAGCAGCTTCACGACAGGGCGTGGGGCCGGGGAGCTGTTTTTT.

The chain joins TRBV7-2 to TRBJ2-7; a possible D gene is TRBD1 (6 bases). The CDR3 runs 15 residues. V was trimmed by 1 base and J by 0 bases, leaving 10 bases between them. CDR1 is SGHTA, CDR2 FQGNSA, per germline. In DNA form, the CDR3 reads TGTGCCAGCAGCTTAGTACAGGGAGCCTCCTACGAGCAGTACTTC. It is translated as CASSLVQGASYEQYF.

V and J are TRBV19 and TRBJ2-7; 10 bases fit TRBD1. CDR1 and CDR2 from the germline V gene are LNHDA and SQIVND (reference sequence). V gave up 5 bases and J gave up 3 bases; unmatched junction bases: 7. This CDR3 contains 15 residues. The DNA of the CDR3 is TGTGCCAGTAGTGCACCGGGACAGGGGCTCTACGAGCAGTACTTC. Translated, it gives CASSAPGQGLYEQYF. Supplemented by reference TRBV19 and TRBJ2-7, the full variable domain reads DGGITQSPKYLFRKEGQNVTLSCEQNLNHDAMYWYRQDPGQGLRLIYYSQIVNDFQKGDIAEGYSVSREKKESFPLTVTSAQKNPTAFYLCASSAPGQGLYEQYFGPGTRLTVT.

The rearrangement joins TRBV5-6 to TRBJ1-1; D uncertain. The V and J ends lost 6 bases and 0 bases respectively, with 9 bases between them. CDR3 length: 13 residues. Germline V lookup: CDR1 SGHDT, CDR2 YYEEEE. This CDR3 reads CASTTHMNTEAFF. CDR3 DNA: TGTGCCAGCACCACGCACATGAACACTGAAGCTTTCTTT.